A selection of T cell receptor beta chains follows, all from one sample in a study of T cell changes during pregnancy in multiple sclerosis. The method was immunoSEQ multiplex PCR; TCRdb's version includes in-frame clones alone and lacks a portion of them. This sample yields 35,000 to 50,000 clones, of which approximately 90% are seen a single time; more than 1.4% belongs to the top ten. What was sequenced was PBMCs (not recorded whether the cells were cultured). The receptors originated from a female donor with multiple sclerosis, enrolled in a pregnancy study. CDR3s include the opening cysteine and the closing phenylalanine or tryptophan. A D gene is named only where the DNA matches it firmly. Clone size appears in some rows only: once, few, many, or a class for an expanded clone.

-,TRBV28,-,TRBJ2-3,CASSQRLDGTDTQYF,TGTGCCAGCAGTCAGAGACTAGATGGCACAGATACGCAGTATTTT
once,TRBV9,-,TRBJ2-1,CASSVGSGSGAYNEQFF,TGTGCCAGCAGCGTAGGTAGTGGGAGTGGGGCCTACAATGAGCAGTTCTTC
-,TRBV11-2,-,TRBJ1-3,CASSLPAAGHTIYF,TGTGCCAGCAGCCTCCCGGCGGCGGGGCACACCATATATTTT
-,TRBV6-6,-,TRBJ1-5,CASSYSSSLNQPQHF,TGTGCCAGCAGTTACTCTAGCAGCCTCAATCAGCCCCAGCATTTT
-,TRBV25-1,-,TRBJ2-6,CASSDHRGANVLTF,TGTGCCAGCAGTGACCACCGAGGAGCCAACGTCCTGACTTTC
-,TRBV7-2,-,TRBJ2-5,CASSFRRFQETQYF,TGTGCCAGCAGCTTCCGACGCTTCCAAGAGACCCAGTACTTC
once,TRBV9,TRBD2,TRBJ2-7,CASSVGLAGGVYEQYF,TGTGCCAGCAGCGTAGGTCTAGCGGGAGGGGTCTACGAGCAGTACTTC
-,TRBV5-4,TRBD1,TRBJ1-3,CASSLSTGISGNTIYF,TGTGCCAGCAGCTTGTCGACAGGGATTTCTGGAAACACCATATATTTT
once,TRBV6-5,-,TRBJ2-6,CASRQGGPGANVLTF,TGTGCCAGCAGGCAGGGAGGCCCTGGGGCCAACGTCCTGACTTTC
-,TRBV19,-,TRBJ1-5,CATDIQGYSNQPQHF,TGTGCCACCGACATCCAGGGCTATAGCAATCAGCCCCAGCATTTT
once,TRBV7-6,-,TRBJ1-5,CASSPGPLEPQHF,TGTGCCAGCAGTCCAGGTCCCCTAGAGCCCCAGCATTTT
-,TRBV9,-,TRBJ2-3,CASSVDLGLPNDTQYF,TGTGCCAGCAGCGTCGACTTGGGACTCCCCAACGATACGCAGTATTTT
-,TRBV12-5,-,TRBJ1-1,CASGLLGMAFF,TGTGCTAGTGGTTTGCTGGGTATGGCTTTCTTT
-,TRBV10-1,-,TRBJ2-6,CASSGSGAGANVLTF,TGCGCCAGCAGTGGTTCAGGGGCAGGGGCCAACGTCCTGACTTTC
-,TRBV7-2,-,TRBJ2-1,CASSSGPGVYNEQFF,TGTGCCAGCAGCTCCGGTCCGGGAGTTTACAATGAGCAGTTCTTC
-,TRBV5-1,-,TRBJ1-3,CASSLGFRGNSGNTIYF,TGCGCCAGCAGCTTGGGGTTTCGGGGAAACTCTGGAAACACCATATATTTT
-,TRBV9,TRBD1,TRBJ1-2,CASSQTPGTGAFNYGYTF,TGTGCCAGCAGTCAAACTCCCGGGACAGGGGCCTTTAACTATGGCTACACCTTC
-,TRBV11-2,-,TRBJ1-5,CASSLVDGSQPQHF,TGTGCCAGCAGCTTAGTTGACGGGAGCCAGCCCCAGCATTTT
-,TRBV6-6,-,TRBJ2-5,CASSYSPLSDQETQYF,TGTGCCAGCAGTTACTCGCCTCTATCGGACCAAGAGACCCAGTACTTC
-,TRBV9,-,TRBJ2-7,CASSPKGRDEQYF,TGTGCCAGCAGCCCAAAGGGCCGCGACGAGCAGTACTTC
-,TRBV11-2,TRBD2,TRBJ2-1,CASSFRREGPGWAYNEQFF,TGTGCCAGCAGCTTCAGGCGGGAGGGCCCCGGGTGGGCATACAATGAGCAGTTCTTC
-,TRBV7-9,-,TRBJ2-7,CASSYNQGPYEQYF,TGTGCCAGCAGCTATAATCAGGGGCCGTACGAGCAGTACTTC
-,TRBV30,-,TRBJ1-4,CAWAPWKPNEKLFF,TGTGCCTGGGCCCCGTGGAAACCTAATGAAAAACTGTTTTTT